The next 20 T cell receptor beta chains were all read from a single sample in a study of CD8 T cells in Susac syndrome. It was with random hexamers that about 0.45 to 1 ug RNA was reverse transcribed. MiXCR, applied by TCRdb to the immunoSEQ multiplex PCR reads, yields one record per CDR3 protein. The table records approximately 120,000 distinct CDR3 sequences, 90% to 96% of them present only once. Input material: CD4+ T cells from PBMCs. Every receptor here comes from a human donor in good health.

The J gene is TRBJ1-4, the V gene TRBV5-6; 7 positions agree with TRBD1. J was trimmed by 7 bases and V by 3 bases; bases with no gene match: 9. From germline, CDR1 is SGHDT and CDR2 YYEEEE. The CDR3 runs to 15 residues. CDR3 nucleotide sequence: TGTGCCAGCAGCTCCAGACAGGGTGGAGTTGAAAAACTGTTTTTT. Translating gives CASSSRQGGVEKLFF.

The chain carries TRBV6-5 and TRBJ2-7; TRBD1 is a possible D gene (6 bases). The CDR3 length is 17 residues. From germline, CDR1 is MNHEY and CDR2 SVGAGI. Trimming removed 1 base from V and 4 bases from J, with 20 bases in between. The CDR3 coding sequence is TGTGCCAGCAGTTACTTCGTCGTAGGGGCAGGGGAATACGAGCAGTACTTC. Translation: CASSYFVVGAGEYEQYF.

CDR3 nucleotides: TGTGCCAGCAGCGTATTCCCCGGGGAGACCCAGTACTTC. It encodes CASSVFPGETQYF. V usage is TRBV9 and J usage is TRBJ2-5, with D unclear. Germline V gives CDR1 SGDLS, CDR2 YYNGEE. Trimming pared 1 base from V and 5 bases from J, leaving 9 bases between. The CDR3 is 13 amino acids. Variable domain in full (rest from reference TRBV9 and TRBJ2-5): DSGVTQTPKHLITATGQRVTLRCSPRSGDLSVYWYQQSLDQGLQFLIQYYNGEERAKGNILERFSAQQFPDLHSELNLSSLELGDSALYFCASSVFPGETQYFGPGTRLLVL.

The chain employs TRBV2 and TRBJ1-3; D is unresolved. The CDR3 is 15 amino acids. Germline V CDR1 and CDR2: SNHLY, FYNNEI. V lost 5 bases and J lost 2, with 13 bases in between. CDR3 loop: CASSTPGTAGNTIYF. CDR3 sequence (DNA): TGTGCCAGCAGTACCCCCGGAACTGCTGGAAACACCATATATTTT.

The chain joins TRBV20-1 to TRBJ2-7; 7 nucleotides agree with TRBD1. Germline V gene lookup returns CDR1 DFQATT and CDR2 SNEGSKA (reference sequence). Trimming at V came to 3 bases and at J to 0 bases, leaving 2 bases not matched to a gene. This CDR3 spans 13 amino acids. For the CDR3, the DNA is TGCAGTGCTAGTCAGGGGGTCTCCTACGAGCAGTACTTC. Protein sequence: CSASQGVSYEQYF.

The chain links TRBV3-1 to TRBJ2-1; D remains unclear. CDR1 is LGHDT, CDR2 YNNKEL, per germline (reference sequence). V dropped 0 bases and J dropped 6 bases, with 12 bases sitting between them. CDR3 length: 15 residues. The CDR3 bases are TGTGCCAGCAGCCAAGAGACTTTGACTGTCAATGAGCAGTTCTTC. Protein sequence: CASSQETLTVNEQFF.

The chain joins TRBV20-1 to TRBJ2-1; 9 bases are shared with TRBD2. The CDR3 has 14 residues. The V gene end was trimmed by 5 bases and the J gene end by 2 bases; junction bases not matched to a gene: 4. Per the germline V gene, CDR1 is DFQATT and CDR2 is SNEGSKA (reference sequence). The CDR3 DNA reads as TGCAGTGCTCCCCTAGCGGGGACCTACAATGAGCAGTTCTTC. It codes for CSAPLAGTYNEQFF.

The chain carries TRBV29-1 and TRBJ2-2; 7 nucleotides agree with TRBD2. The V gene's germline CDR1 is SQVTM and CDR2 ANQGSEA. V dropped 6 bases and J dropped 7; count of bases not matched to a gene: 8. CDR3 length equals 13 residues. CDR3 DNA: TGCAGCGTCTCGATGGGGGGGAGCGGGGAGCTGTTTTTT. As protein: CSVSMGGSGELFF.

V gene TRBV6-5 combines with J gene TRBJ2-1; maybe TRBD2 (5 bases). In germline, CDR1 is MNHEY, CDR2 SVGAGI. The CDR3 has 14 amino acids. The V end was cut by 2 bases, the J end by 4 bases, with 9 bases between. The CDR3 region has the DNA TGTGCCAGCAGTTACCGCGGGTTGTACAATGAGCAGTTCTTC. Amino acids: CASSYRGLYNEQFF.

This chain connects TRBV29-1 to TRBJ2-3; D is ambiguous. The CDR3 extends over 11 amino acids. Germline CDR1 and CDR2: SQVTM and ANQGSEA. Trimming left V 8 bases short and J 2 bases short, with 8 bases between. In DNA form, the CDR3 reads TGCAGCATAGCATTCACAGATACGCAGTATTTT. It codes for CSIAFTDTQYF.

CDR3 region: CSASLAQETQYF. The CDR3 DNA reads as TGCAGTGCTAGCCTAGCGCAAGAGACCCAGTACTTC. The chain is built from TRBV20-1 and TRBJ2-5, with D maybe TRBD2 (6 bases). Germline V CDR1 and CDR2: DFQATT, SNEGSKA (reference sequence). V was cut by 3 bases and J by 2 bases, with 7 bases left in between. The CDR3 covers 12 residues.

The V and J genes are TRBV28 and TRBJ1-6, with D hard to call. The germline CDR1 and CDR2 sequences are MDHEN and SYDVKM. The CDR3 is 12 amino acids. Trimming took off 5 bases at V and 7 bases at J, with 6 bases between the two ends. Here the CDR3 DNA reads TGTGCCAGCAGTAATGGGAATTCACCCCTCCACTTT. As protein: CASSNGNSPLHF.

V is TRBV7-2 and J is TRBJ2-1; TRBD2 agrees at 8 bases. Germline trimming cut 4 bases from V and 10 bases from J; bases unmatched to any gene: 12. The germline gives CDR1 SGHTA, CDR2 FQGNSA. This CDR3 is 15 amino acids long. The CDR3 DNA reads TGTGCCAGCAGCTCTTCCGGGACTAGAGCCCCGGAGCAGTTCTTC. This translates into CASSSSGTRAPEQFF.

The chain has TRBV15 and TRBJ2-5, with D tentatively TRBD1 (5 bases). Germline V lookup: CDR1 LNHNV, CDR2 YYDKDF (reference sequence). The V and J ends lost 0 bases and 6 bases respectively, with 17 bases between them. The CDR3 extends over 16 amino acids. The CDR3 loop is CATSRDKGRGGQTQYF. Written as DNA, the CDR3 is TGTGCCACCAGCAGAGACAAGGGAAGGGGTGGCCAGACCCAGTACTTC.

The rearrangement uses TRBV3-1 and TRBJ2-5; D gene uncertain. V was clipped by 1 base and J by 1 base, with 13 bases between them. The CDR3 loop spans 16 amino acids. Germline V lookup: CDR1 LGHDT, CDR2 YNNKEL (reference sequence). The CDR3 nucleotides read TGTGCCAGCAGCCAAGCTAGGACGGCAGCCCAAGAGACCCAGTACTTC. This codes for CASSQARTAAQETQYF.

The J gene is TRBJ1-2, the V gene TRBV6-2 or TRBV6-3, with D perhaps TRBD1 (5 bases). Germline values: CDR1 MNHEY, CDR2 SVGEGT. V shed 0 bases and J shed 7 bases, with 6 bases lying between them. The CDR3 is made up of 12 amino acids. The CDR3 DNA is TGTGCCAGCAGTTACTCCCAGGGTGGCTACACCTTC. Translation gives CASSYSQGGYTF.

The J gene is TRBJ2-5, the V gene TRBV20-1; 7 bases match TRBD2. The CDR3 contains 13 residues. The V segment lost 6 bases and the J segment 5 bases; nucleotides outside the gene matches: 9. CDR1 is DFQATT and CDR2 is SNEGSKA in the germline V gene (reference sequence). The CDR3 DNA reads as TGCAGTGCAACTAGCGAGGCAAAGGAGACCCAGTACTTC. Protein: CSATSEAKETQYF.

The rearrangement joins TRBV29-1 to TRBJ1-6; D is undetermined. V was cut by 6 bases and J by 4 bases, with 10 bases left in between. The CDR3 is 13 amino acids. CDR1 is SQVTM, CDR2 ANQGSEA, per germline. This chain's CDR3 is CSVSPGYNSPLHF. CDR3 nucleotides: TGCAGCGTATCGCCGGGGTATAATTCACCCCTCCACTTT.

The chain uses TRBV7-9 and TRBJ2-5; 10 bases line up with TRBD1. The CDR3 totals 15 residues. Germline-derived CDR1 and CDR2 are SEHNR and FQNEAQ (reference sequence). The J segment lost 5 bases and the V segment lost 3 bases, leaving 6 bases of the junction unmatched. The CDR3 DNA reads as TGTGCCAGCAGCTTCGGGACAGGGGCTGCGGAGACCCAGTACTTC. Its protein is CASSFGTGAAETQYF. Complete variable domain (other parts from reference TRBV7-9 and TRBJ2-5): DTGVSQNPRHKITKRGQNVTFRCDPISEHNRLYWYRQTLGQGPEFLTYFQNEAQLEKSRLLSDRFSAERPKGSFSTLEIQRTEQGDSAMYLCASSFGTGAAETQYFGPGTRLLVL.

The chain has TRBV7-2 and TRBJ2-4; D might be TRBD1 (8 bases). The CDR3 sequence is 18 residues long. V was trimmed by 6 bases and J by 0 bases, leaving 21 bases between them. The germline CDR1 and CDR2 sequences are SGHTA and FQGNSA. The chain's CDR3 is CASSQTGGGSGAKNIQYF. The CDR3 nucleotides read TGTGCCAGCAGTCAAACAGGGGGGGGGTCGGGAGCCAAAAACATTCAGTACTTC. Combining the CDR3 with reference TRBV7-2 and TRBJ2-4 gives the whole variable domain GAGVSQSPSNKVTEKGKDVELRCDPISGHTALYWYRQSLGQGLEFLIYFQGNSAPDKSGLPSDRFSAERTGGSVSTLTIQRTQQEDSAVYLCASSQTGGGSGAKNIQYFGAGTRLSVL.